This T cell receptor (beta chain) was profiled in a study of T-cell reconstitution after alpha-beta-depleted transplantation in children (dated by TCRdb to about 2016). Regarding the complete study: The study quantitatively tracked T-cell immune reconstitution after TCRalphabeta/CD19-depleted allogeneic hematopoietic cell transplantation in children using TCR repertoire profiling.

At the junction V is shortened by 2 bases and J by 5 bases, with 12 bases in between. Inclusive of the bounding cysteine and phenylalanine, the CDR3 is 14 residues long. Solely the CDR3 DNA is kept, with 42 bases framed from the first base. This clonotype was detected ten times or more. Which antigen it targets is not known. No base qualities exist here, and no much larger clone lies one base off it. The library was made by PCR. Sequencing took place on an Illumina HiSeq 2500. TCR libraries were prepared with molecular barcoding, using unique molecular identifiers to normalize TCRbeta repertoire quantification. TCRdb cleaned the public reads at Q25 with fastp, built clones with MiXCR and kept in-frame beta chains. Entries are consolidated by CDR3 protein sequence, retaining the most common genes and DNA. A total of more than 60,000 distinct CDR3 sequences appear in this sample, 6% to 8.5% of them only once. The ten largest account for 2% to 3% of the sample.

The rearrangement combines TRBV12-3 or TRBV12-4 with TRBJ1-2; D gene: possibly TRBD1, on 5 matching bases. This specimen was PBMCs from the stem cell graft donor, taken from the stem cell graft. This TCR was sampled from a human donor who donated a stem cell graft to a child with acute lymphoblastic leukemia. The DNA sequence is TGTGCCAGCAGTTTAAAGGGGTACTCTTATGGCTACACCTTC. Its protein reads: CASSLKGYSYGYTF.